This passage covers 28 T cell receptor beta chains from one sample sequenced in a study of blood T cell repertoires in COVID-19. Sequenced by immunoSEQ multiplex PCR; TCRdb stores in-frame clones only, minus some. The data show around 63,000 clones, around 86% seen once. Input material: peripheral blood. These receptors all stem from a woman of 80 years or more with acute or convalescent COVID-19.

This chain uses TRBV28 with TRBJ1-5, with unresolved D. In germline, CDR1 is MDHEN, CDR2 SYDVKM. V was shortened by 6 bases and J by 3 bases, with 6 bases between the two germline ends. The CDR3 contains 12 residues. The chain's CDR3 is CASRASNQPQHF. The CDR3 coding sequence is TGTGCCAGCAGGGCCTCCAATCAGCCCCAGCATTTT.

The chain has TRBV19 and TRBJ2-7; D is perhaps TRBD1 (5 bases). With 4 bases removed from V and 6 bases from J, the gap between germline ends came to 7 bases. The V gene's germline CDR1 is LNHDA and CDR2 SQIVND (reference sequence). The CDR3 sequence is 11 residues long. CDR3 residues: CASSKQGEQYF. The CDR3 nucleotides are TGTGCCAGTAGTAAGCAGGGCGAGCAGTACTTC.

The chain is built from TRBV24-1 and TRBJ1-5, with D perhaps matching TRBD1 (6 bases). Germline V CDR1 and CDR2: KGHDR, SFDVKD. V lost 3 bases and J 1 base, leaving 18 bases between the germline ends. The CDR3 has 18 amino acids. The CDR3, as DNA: TGTGCCACCAGTGATCCTAGGCAGGGGTTAGGAAGCAATCAGCCCCAGCATTTT. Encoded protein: CATSDPRQGLGSNQPQHF.

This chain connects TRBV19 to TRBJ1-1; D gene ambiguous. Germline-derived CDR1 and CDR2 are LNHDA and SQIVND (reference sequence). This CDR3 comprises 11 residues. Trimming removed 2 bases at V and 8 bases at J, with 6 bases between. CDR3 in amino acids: CASSISREAFF. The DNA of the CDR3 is TGTGCCAGTAGTATATCGCGGGAAGCTTTCTTT. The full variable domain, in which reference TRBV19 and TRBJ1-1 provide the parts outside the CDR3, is DGGITQSPKYLFRKEGQNVTLSCEQNLNHDAMYWYRQDPGQGLRLIYYSQIVNDFQKGDIAEGYSVSREKKESFPLTVTSAQKNPTAFYLCASSISREAFFGQGTRLTVV.

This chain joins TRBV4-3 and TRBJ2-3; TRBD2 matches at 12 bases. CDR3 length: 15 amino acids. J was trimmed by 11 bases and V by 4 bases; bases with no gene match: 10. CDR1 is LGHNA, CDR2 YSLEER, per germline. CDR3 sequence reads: CASSPGLAGGRKQYF. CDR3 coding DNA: TGCGCCAGCAGCCCTGGGCTAGCGGGGGGGCGTAAGCAGTATTTT.

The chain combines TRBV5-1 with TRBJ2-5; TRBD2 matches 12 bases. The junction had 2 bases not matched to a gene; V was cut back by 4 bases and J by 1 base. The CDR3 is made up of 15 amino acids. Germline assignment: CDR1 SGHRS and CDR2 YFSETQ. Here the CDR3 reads CASSGTSGFQETQYF. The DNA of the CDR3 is TGCGCCAGCAGCGGGACTAGCGGGTTCCAAGAGACCCAGTACTTC.

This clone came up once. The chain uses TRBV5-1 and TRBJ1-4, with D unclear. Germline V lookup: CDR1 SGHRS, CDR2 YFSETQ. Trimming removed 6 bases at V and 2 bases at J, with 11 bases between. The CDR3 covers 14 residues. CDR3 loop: CASKREETNEKLFF. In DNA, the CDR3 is TGCGCCAGCAAGAGGGAAGAGACTAATGAAAAACTGTTTTTT.

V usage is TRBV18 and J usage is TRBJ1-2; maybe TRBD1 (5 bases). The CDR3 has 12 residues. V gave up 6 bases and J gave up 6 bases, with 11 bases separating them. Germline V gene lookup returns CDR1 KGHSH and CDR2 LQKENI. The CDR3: CASSLSGHGYTF. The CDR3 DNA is TGTGCCAGCTCCCTCTCAGGGCATGGCTACACCTTC.

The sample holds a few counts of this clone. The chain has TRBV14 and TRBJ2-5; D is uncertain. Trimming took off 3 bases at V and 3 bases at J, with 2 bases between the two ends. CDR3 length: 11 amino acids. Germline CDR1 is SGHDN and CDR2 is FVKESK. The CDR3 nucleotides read TGTGCCAGCAGCCATAAAGAGACCCAGTACTTC. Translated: CASSHKETQYF.

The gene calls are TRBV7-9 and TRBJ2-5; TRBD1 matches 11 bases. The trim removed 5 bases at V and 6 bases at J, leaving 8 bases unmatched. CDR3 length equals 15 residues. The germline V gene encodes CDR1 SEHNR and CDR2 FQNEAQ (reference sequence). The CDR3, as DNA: TGTGCCAGCAGCCAACGGACAGGGGGCGGGAAGACCCAGTACTTC. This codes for CASSQRTGGGKTQYF.

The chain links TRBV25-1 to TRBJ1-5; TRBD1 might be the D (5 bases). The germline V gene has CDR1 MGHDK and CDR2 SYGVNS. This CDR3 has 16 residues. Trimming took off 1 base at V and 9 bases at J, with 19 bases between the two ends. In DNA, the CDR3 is TGTGCCAGCAGTGAATGGGGAGGGGACGGCGAAAGGCCCCAGCATTTT. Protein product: CASSEWGGDGERPQHF.

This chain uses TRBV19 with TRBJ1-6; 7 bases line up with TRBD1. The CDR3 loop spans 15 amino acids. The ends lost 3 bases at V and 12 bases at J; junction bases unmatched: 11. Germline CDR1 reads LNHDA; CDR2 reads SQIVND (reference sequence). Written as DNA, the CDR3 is TGTGCCAGTAGTATTGGACTGACAGGGCGAGAACCCCTCCACTTT. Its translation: CASSIGLTGREPLHF.

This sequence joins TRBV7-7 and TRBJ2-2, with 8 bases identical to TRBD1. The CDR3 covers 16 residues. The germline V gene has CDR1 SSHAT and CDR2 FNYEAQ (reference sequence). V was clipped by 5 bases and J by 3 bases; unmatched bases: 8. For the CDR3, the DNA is TGTGCCAGCAGCCCTTCGGACAGGGCTTACACCGGGGAGCTGTTTTTT. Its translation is CASSPSDRAYTGELFF.

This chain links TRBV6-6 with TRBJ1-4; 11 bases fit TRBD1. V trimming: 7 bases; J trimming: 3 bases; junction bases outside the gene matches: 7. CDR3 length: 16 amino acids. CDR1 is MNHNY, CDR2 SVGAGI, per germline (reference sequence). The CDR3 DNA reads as TGTGCCAGCACCTTGGACAGGGGGCTGTCTAATGAAAAACTGTTTTTT. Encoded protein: CASTLDRGLSNEKLFF.

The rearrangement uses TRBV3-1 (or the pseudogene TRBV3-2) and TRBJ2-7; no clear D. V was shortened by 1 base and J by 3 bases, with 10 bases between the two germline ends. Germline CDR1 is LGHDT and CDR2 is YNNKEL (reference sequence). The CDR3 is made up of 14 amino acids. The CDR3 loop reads CASSQGRASYEQYF. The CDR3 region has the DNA TGTGCCAGCAGCCAAGGTCGAGCAAGCTACGAGCAGTACTTC.

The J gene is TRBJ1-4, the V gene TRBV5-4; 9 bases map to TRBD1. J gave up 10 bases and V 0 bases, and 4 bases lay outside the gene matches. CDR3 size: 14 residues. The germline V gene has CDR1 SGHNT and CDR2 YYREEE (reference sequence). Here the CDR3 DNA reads TGTGCCAGCAGCTTGGGGACAGGGGTCGGAAAACTGTTTTTT. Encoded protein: CASSLGTGVGKLFF.

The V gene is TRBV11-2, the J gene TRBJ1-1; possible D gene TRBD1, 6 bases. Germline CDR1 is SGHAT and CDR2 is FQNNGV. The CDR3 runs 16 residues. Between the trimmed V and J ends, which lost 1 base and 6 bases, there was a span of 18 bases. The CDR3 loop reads CASSLAWNRAGAEAFF. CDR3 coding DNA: TGTGCCAGCAGCTTAGCGTGGAACAGGGCGGGGGCTGAAGCTTTCTTT.

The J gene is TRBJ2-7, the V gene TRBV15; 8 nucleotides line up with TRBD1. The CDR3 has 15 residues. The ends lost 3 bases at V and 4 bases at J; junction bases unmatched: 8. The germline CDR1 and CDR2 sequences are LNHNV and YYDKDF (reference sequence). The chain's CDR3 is CATSSNQGAHYEQYF. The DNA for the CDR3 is TGTGCCACCAGCAGTAATCAGGGGGCGCATTACGAGCAGTACTTC. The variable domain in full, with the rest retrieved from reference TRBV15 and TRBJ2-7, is DAMVIQNPRYQVTQFGKPVTLSCSQTLNHNVMYWYQQKSSQAPKLLFHYYDKDFNNEADTPDNFQSRRPNTSFCFLDIRSPGLGDTAMYLCATSSNQGAHYEQYFGPGTRLTVT.

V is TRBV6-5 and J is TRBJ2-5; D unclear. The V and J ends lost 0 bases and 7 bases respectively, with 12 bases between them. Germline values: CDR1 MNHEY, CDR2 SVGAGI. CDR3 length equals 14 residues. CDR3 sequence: CASSYSRSVGTQYF. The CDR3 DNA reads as TGTGCCAGCAGTTACTCGAGGTCGGTTGGGACCCAGTACTTC.

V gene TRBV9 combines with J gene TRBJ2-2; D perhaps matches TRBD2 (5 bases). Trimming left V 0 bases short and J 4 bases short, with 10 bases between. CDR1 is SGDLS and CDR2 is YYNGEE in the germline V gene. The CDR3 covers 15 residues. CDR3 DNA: TGTGCCAGCAGCGTAGCACTAGTAGGCACCGGGGAGCTGTTTTTT. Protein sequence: CASSVALVGTGELFF.

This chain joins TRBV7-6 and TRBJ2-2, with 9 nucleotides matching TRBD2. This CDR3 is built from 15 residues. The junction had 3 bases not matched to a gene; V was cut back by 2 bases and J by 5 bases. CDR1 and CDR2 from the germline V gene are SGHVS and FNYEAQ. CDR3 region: CASSLLAGETGELFF. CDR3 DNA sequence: TGTGCCAGCAGCTTATTAGCGGGAGAAACCGGGGAGCTGTTTTTT. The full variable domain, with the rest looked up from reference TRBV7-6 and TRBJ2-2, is GAGVSQSPRYKVTKRGQDVALRCDPISGHVSLYWYRQALGQGPEFLTYFNYEAQQDKSGLPNDRFSAERPEGSISTLTIQRTEQRDSAMYRCASSLLAGETGELFFGEGSRLTVL.

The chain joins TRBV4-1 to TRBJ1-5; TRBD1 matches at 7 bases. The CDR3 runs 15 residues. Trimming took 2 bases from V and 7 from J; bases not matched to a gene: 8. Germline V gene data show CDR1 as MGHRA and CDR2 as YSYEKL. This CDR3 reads CASSQLQGVRQPQHF. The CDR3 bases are TGCGCCAGCAGCCAACTCCAGGGGGTTAGGCAGCCCCAGCATTTT.

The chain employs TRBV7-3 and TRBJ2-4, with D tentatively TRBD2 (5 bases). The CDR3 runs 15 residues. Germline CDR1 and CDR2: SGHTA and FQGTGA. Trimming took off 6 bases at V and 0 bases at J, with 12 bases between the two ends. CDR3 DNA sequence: TGTGCCAGCAGGGACTCTTCGTCAGCCAAAAACATTCAGTACTTC. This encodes CASRDSSSAKNIQYF.

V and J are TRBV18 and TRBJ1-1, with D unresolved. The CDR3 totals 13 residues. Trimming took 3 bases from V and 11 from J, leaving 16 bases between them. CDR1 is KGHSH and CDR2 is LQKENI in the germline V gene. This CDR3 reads CASSPLRGPGAFF. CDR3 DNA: TGTGCCAGCTCACCCCTTCGAGGGCCCGGGGCTTTCTTT. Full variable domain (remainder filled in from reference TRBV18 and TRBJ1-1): NAGVMQNPRHLVRRRGQEARLRCSPMKGHSHVYWYRQLPEEGLKFMVYLQKENIIDESGMPKERFSAEFPKEGPSILRIQQVVRGDSAAYFCASSPLRGPGAFFGQGTRLTVV.

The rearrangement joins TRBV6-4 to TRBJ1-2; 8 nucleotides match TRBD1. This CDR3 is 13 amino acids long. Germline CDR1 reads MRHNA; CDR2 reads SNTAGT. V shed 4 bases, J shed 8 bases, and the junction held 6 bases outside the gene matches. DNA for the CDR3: TGTGCCAGCAGTGTCGCAGGGGGCAGCGGCTACACCTTC. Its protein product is CASSVAGGSGYTF.

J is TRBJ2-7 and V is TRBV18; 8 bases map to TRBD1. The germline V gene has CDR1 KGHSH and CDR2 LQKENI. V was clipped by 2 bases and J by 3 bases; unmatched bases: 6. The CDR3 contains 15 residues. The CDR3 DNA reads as TGTGCCAGCTCACCATTAACAGGGACAGGCTACGAGCAGTACTTC. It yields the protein CASSPLTGTGYEQYF.

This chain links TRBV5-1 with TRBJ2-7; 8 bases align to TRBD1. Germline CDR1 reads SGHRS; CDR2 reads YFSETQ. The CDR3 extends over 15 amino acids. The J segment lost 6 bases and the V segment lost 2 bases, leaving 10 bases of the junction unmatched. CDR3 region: CASSFRQGAGREQYF. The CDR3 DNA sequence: TGCGCCAGCAGCTTCAGGCAGGGGGCGGGTCGCGAGCAGTACTTC.

CDR3 coding DNA: TGTGCCAGCAGCTCCAGCAAGGGGGTGCCTCAGTACTTC. Protein product: CASSSSKGVPQYF. V usage is TRBV7-9 and J usage is TRBJ2-7; D is perhaps TRBD1 (6 bases). Looked up from germline, CDR1 is SEHNR and CDR2 is FQNEAQ (reference sequence). The CDR3 is 13 residues long. The V end was cut by 4 bases, the J end by 10 bases, with 17 bases between.